The sequence of this T cell receptor beta chain was determined in a study of technical replicates of blood from a few donors. Germline trimming cut 0 bases from V and 2 bases from J; bases unmatched to any gene: 3. CDR3 length: 15 amino acids. Per germline, CDR1 MNHEY and CDR2 SVGAGI. The data were produced by immunoSEQ multiplex PCR, yet TCRdb's version contains in-frame clones alone and is incomplete. The sample shows tens of thousands of clones, around 97% of them seen only once. This rearrangement joins TRBV6-5 to TRBJ2-7, with TRBD1 matching 8 bases. Material: T cells isolated from PBMCs. The sequence was obtained from a human donor in good health. Here the CDR3 reads CASSYSRTGTYEQYF. The CDR3 DNA reads TGTGCCAGCAGTTACTCCCGGACAGGGACCTACGAGCAGTACTTC.